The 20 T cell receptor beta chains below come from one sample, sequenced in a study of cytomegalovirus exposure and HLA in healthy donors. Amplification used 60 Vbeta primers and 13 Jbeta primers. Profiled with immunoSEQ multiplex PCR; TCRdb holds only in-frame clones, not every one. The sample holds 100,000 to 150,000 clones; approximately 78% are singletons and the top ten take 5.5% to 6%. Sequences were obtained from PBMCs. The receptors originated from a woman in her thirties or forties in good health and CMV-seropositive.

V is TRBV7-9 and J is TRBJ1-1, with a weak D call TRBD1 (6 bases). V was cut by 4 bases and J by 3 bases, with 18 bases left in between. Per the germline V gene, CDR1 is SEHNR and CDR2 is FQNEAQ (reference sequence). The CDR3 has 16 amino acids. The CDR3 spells CASSSPLRGGDTEAFF. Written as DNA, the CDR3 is TGTGCCAGCAGCTCCCCCTTGCGAGGGGGGGACACTGAAGCTTTCTTT.

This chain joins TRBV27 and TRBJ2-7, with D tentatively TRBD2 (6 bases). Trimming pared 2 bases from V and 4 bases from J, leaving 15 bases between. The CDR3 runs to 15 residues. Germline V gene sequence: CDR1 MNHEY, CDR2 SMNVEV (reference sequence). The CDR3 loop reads CASSLAPVLAYEQYF. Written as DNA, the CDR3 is TGTGCCAGCAGTTTAGCCCCGGTCCTAGCGTACGAGCAGTACTTC.

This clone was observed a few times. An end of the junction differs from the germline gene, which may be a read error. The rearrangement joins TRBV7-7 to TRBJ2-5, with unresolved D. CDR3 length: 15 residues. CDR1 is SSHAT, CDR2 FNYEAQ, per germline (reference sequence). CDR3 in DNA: TGTGCTAGCAGCTTAGCTGGCGGAGTTCAAGAGACCCAGTACTTC. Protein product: CASSLAGGVQETQYF.

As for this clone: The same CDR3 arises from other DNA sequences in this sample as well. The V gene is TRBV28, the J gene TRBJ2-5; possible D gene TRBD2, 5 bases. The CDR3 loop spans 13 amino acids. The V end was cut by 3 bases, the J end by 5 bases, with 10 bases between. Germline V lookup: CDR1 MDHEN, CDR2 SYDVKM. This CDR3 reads CASSLPGGETQYF. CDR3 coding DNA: TGTGCCAGCAGTTTGCCGGGCGGGGAGACCCAGTACTTC.

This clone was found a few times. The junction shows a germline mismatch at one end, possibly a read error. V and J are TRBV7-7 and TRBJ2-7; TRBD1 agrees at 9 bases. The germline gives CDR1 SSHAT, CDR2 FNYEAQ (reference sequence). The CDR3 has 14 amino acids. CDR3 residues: CASSSGQGTYEQYF. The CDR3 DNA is TGTGCTAGCAGCTCGGGACAGGGAACCTACGAGCAGTACTTC.

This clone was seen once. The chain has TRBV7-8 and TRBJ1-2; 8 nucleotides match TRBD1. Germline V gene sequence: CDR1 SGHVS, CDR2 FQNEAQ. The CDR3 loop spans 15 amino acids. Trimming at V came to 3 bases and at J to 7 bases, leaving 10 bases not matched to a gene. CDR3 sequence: CASSLRTGSSSGYTF. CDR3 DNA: TGTGCCAGCAGCTTGCGGACAGGGTCATCGTCTGGCTACACCTTC. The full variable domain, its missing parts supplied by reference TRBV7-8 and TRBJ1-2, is GAGVSQSPRYKVAKRGQDVALRCDPISGHVSLFWYQQALGQGPEFLTYFQNEAQLDKSGLPSDRFFAERPEGSVSTLKIQRTQQEDSAVYLCASSLRTGSSSGYTFGSGTRLTVV.

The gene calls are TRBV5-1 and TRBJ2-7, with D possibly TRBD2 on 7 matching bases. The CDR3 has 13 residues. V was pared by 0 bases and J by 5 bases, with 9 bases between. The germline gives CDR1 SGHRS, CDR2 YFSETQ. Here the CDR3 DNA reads TGCGCCAGCAGCTTGGGCGGGGGCGACGAGCAGTACTTC. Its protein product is CASSLGGGDEQYF.

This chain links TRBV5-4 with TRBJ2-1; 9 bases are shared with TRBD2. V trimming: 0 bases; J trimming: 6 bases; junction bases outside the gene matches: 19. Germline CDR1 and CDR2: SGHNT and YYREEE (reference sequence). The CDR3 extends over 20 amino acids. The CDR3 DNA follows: TGTGCCAGCAGCTTGGGAGTGTTAATGGCTAGCGGGACGGCTGGCAATGAGCAGTTCTTC. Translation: CASSLGVLMASGTAGNEQFF.

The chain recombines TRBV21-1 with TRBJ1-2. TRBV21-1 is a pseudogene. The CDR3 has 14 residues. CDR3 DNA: TGTGCCAGCAGCAAAGACGGAGAGGATTATGGCTACACCTTC. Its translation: CASSKDGEDYGYTF.

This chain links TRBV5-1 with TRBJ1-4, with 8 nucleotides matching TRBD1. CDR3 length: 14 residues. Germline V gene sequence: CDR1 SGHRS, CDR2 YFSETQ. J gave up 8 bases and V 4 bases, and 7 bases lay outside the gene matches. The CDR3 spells CASSLQGGDEKLFF. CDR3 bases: TGCGCCAGCAGCCTACAGGGGGGGGACGAAAAACTGTTTTTT. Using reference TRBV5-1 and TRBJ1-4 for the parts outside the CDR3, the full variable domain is KAGVTQTPRYLIKTRGQQVTLSCSPISGHRSVSWYQQTPGQGLQFLFEYFSETQRNKGNFPGRFSGRQFSNSRSEMNVSTLELGDSALYLCASSLQGGDEKLFFGSGTQLSVL.

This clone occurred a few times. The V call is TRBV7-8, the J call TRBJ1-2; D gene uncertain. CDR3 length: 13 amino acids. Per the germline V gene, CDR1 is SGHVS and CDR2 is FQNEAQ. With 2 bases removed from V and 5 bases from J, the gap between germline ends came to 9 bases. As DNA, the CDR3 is TGTGCCAGCAGCTTAAAGCGGGGATATGGCTACACCTTC. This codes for CASSLKRGYGYTF. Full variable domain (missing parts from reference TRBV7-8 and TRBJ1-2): GAGVSQSPRYKVAKRGQDVALRCDPISGHVSLFWYQQALGQGPEFLTYFQNEAQLDKSGLPSDRFFAERPEGSVSTLKIQRTQQEDSAVYLCASSLKRGYGYTFGSGTRLTVV.

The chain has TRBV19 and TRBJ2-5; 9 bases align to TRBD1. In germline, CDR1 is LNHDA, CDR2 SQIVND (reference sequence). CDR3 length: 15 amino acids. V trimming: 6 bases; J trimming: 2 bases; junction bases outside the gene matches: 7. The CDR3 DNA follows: TGTGCCAGTAGAGGATCCGGGACAGGGCAAGAGACCCAGTACTTC. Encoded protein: CASRGSGTGQETQYF.

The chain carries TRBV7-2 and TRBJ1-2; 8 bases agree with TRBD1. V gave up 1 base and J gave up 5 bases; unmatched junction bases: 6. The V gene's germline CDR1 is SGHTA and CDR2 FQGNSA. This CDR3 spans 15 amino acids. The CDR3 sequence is CASSLGSGGRYGYTF. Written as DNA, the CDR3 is TGTGCCAGCAGCTTAGGGTCAGGGGGCCGGTATGGCTACACCTTC. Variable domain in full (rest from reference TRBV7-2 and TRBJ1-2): GAGVSQSPSNKVTEKGKDVELRCDPISGHTALYWYRQSLGQGLEFLIYFQGNSAPDKSGLPSDRFSAERTGGSVSTLTIQRTQQEDSAVYLCASSLGSGGRYGYTFGSGTRLTVV.

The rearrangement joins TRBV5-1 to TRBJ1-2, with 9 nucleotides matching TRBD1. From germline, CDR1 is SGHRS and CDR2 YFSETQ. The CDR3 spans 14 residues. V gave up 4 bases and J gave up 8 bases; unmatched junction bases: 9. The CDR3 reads CASSAPGQGGGYTF. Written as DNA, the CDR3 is TGCGCCAGCAGCGCTCCGGGACAGGGAGGCGGCTACACCTTC. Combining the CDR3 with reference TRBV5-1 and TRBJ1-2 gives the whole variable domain KAGVTQTPRYLIKTRGQQVTLSCSPISGHRSVSWYQQTPGQGLQFLFEYFSETQRNKGNFPGRFSGRQFSNSRSEMNVSTLELGDSALYLCASSAPGQGGGYTFGSGTRLTVV.

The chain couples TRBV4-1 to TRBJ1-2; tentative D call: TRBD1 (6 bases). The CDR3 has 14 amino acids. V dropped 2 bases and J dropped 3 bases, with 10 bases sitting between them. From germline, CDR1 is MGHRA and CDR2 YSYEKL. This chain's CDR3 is CASSQLQGDYGYTF. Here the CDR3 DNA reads TGCGCCAGCAGCCAATTACAGGGTGACTATGGCTACACCTTC.

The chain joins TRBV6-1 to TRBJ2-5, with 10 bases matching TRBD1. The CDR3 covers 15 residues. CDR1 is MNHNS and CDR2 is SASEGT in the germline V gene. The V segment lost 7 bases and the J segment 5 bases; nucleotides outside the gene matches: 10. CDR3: CASMRDRGEWETQYF. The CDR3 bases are TGTGCCAGCATGCGGGACAGGGGAGAATGGGAGACCCAGTACTTC.

The CDR3, as DNA: TGTGCCAGTAACCCGGGGGGCTATGGCTACACCTTC. Translation gives CASNPGGYGYTF. This sequence joins TRBV19 and TRBJ1-2, with D possibly matching TRBD1 (5 bases). Germline V gene sequence: CDR1 LNHDA, CDR2 SQIVND (reference sequence). Trimming removed 7 bases at V and 4 bases at J, with 10 bases between. There are 12 residues in the CDR3.

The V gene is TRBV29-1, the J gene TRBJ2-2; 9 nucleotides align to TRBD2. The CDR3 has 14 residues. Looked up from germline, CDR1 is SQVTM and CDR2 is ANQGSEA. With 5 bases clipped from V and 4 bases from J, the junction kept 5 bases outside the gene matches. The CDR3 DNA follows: TGCAGCGTTCGGACTAGCGCAGTCACCGGGGAGCTGTTTTTT. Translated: CSVRTSAVTGELFF.

CDR3 coding DNA: TGTGCCAGCAGCACCTACGGCGGGGAGCTGTTTTTT. Its translation is CASSTYGGELFF. The V gene is TRBV6-5, the J gene TRBJ2-2; D is uncertain. Germline V CDR1 and CDR2: MNHEY, SVGAGI. The CDR3 extends over 12 amino acids. Trimming removed 6 bases at V and 7 bases at J, with 9 bases between.

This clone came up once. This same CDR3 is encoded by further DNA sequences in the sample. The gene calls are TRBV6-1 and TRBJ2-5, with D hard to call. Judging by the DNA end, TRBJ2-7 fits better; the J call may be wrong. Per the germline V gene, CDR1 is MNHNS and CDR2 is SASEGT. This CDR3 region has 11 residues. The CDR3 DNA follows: TGTGCCAGCAGTGCCTCCTACGAGCAGTACTTC. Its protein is CASSASYEQYF.